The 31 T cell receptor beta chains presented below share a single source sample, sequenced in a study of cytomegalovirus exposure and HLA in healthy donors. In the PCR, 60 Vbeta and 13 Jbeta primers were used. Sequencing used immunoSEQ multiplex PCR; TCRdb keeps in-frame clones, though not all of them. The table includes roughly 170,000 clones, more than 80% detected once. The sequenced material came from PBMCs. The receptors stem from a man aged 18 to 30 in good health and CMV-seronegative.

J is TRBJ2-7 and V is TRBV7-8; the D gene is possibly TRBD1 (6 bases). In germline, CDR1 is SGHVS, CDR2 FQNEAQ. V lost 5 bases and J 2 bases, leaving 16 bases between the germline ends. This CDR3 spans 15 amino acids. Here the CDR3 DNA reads TGTGCCAGCAGCAACGCCCAGGGGACCCCCTACGAGCAGTACTTC. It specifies CASSNAQGTPYEQYF.

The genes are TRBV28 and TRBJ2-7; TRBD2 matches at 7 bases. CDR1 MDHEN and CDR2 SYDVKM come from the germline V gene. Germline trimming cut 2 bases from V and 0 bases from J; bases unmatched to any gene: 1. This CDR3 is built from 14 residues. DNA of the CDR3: TGTGCCAGCAGTTTAGGCGGGAGCTCCTACGAGCAGTACTTC. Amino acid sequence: CASSLGGSSYEQYF.

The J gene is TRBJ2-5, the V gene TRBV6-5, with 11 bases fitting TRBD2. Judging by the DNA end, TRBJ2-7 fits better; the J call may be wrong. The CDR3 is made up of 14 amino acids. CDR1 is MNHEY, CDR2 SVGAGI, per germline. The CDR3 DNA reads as TGTGCCAGCAGTCTAGCGGGGGGTATATACGAGCAGTACTTC. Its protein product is CASSLAGGIYEQYF.

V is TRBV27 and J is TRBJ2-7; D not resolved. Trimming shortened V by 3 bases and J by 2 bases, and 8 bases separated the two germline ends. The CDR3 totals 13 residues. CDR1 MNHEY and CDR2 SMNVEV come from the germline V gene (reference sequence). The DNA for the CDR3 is TGTGCCAGCAGTTTGGGCTACGCCTACGAGCAGTACTTC. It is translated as CASSLGYAYEQYF.

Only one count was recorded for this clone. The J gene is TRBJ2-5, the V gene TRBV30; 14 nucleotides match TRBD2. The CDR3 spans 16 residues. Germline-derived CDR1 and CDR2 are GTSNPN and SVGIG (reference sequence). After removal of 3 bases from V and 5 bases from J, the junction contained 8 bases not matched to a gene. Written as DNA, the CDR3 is TGTGCCTGGAGCGGGACTAGCGGGAGTTTAGGGGAGACCCAGTACTTC. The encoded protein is CAWSGTSGSLGETQYF.

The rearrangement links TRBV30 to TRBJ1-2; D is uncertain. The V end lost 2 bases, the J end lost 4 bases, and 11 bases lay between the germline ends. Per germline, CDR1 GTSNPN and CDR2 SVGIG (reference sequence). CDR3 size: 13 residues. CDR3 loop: CAWSLEGTYGYTF. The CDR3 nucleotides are TGTGCCTGGAGTTTGGAGGGCACCTATGGCTACACCTTC.

This chain's CDR3 is CASSWGQGRAAGANVLTF. CDR3 in DNA: TGCGCCAGCAGCTGGGGACAGGGTAGAGCAGCTGGGGCCAACGTCCTGACTTTC. This chain uses TRBV5-1 with TRBJ2-6, with 9 bases fitting TRBD1. The CDR3 has 18 residues. The ends lost 3 bases at V and 2 bases at J; junction bases unmatched: 9. CDR1 and CDR2 from the germline V gene are SGHRS and YFSETQ.

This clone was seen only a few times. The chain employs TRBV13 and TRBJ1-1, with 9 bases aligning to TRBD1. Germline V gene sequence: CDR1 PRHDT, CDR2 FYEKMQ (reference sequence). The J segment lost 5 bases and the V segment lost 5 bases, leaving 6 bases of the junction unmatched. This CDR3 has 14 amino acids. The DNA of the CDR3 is TGTGCCAGCAGCCGGGGACAGGGATGGACTGAAGCTTTCTTT. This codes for CASSRGQGWTEAFF.

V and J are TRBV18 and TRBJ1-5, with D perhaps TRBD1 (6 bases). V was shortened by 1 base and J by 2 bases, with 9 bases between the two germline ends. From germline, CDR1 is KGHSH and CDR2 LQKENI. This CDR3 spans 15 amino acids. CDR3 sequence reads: CASSPLAGGNQPQHF. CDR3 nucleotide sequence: TGTGCCAGCTCACCACTGGCAGGGGGCAATCAGCCCCAGCATTTT.

The CDR3 protein is CASSLLGGLYGYTF. CDR3 sequence (DNA): TGTGCCAGCAGTTTGCTCGGGGGGCTCTATGGCTACACCTTC. The V and J genes are TRBV27 and TRBJ1-2; TRBD1 might be the D (6 bases). Germline loops: CDR1 MNHEY, CDR2 SMNVEV (reference sequence). The CDR3 totals 14 residues. V was clipped by 3 bases and J by 4 bases, with 12 bases between them.

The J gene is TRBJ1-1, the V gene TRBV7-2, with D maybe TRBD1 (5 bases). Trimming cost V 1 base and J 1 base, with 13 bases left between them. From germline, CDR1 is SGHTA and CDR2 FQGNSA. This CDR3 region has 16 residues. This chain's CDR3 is CASSLDWAGRNTEAFF. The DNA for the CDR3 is TGTGCCAGCAGCTTAGACTGGGCAGGGCGGAACACTGAAGCTTTCTTT.

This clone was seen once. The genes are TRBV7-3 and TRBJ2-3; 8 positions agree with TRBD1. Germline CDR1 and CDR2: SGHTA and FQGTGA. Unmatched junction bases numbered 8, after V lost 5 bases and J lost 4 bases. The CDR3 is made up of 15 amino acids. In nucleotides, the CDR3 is TGTGCCAGCAGCCAAGGACAGGGCGAGTCAGATACGCAGTATTTT. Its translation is CASSQGQGESDTQYF.

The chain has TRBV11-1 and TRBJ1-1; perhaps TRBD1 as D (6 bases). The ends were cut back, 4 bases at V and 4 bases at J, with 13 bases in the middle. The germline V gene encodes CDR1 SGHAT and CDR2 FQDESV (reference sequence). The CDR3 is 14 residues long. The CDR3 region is CASSSRGFGTEAFF. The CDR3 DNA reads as TGTGCCAGCAGCTCCAGGGGCTTCGGCACTGAAGCTTTCTTT.

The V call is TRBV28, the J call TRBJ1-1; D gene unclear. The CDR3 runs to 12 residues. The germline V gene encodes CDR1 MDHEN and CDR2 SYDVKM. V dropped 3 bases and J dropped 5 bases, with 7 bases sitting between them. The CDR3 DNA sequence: TGTGCCAGCAGTTTCGGCGGGACTGAAGCTTTCTTT. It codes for CASSFGGTEAFF.

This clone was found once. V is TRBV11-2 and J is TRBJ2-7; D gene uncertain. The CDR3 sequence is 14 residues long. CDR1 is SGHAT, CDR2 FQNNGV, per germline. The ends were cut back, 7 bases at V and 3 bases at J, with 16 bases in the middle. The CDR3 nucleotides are TGTGCCAGCACCCGTGGGCAGACAAACTACGAGCAGTACTTC. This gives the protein CASTRGQTNYEQYF.

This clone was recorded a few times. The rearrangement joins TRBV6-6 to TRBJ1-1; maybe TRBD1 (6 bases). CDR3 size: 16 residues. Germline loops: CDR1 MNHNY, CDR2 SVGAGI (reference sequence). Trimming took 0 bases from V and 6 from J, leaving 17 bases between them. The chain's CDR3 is CASSYSKGQGPAEAFF. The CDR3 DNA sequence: TGTGCCAGCAGTTACTCGAAGGGTCAGGGGCCGGCTGAAGCTTTCTTT.

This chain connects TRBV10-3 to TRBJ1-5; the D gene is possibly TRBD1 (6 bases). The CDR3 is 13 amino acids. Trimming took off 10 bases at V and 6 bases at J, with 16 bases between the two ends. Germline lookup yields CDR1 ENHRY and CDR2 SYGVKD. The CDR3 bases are TGTGCCACCCTACAGGGTTGGGGTCAGCCCCAGCATTTT. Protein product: CATLQGWGQPQHF.

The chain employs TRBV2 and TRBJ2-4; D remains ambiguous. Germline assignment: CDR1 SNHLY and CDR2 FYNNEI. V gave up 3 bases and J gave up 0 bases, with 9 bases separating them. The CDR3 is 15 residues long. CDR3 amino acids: CASSEQVLAKNIQYF. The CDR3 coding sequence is TGTGCCAGCAGTGAGCAGGTTCTAGCCAAAAACATTCAGTACTTC.

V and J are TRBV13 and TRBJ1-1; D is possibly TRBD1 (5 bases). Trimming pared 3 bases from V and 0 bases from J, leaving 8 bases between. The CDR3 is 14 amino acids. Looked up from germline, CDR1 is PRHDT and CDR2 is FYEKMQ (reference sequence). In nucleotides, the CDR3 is TGTGCCAGCAGCTTCGGACAAATGAACACTGAAGCTTTCTTT. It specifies CASSFGQMNTEAFF.

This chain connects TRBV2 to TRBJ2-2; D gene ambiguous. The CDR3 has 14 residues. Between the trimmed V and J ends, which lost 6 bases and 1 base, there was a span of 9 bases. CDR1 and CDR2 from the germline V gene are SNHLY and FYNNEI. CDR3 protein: CASRRVGNTGELFF. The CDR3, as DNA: TGTGCCAGCAGGCGAGTTGGGAACACCGGGGAGCTGTTTTTT.

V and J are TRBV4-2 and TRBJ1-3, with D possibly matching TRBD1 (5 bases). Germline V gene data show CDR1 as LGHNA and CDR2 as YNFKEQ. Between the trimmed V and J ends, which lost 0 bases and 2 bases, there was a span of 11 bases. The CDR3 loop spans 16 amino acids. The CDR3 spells CASSQDLSGTGNTIYF. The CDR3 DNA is TGTGCCAGCAGCCAAGATTTGTCAGGGACTGGAAACACCATATATTTT.

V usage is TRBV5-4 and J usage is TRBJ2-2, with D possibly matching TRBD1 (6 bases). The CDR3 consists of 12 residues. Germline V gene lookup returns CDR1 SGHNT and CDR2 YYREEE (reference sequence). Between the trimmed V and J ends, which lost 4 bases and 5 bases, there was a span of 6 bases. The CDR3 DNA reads TGTGCCAGCAGCGGACAGACCGGGGAGCTGTTTTTT. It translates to CASSGQTGELFF.

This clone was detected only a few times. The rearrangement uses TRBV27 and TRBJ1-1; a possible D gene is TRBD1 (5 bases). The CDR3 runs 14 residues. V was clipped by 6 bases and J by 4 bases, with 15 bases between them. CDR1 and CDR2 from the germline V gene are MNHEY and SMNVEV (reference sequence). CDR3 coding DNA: TGTGCCAGCAGCCTGACAGTTTGGGGCACTGAAGCTTTCTTT. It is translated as CASSLTVWGTEAFF.

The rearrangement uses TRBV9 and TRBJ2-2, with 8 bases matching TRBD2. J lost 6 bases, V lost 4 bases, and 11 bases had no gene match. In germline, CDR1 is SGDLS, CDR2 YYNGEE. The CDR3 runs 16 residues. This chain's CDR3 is CASSPSAGVWAGELFF. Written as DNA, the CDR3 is TGTGCCAGCAGCCCATCAGCGGGAGTTTGGGCCGGGGAGCTGTTTTTT.

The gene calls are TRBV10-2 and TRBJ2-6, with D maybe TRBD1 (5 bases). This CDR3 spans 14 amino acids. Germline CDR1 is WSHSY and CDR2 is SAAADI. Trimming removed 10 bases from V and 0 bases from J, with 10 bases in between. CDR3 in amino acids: CATTGSSGANVLTF. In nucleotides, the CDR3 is TGCGCCACCACAGGTAGCTCTGGGGCCAACGTCCTGACTTTC.

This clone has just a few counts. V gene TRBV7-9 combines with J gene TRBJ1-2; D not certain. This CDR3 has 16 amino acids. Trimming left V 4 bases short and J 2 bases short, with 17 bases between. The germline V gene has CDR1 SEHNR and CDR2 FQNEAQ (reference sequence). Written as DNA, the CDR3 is TGTGCCAGCAGCTCAAACCATGTAGAGAAGAACTATGGCTACACCTTC. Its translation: CASSSNHVEKNYGYTF.

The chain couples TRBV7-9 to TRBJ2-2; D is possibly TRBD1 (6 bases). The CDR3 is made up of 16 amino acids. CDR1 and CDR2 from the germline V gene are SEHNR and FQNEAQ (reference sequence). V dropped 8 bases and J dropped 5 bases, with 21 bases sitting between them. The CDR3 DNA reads TGTGCCAGCCGGGACACAGGAGAGGGATGGACCGGGGAGCTGTTTTTT. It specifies CASRDTGEGWTGELFF.

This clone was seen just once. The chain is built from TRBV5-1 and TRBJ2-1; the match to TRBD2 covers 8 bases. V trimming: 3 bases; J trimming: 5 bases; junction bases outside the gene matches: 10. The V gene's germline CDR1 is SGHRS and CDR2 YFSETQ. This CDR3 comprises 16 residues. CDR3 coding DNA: TGCGCCAGCAGCTCCGGGCCGGGGGGGTCCCACAATGAGCAGTTCTTC. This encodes CASSSGPGGSHNEQFF.

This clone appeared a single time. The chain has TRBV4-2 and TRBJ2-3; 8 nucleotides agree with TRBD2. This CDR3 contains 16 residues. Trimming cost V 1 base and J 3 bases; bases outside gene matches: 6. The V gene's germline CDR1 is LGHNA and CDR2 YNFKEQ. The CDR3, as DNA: TGTGCCAGCAGCCAAGCGGGAGGGCCCGGGACAGATACGCAGTATTTT. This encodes CASSQAGGPGTDTQYF.

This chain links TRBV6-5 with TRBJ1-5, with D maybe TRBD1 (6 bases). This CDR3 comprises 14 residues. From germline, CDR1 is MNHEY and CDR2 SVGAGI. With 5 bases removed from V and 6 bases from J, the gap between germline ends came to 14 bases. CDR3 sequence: CASSRTGLGQPQHF. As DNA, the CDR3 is TGTGCCAGCAGTCGCACAGGGCTGGGTCAGCCCCAGCATTTT.

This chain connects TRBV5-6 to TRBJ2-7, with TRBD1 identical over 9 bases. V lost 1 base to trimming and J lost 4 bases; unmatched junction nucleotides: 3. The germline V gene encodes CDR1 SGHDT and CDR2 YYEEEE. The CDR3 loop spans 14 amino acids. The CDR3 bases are TGTGCCAGCAGCTTGCCGGGACAGGGTTACGAGCAGTACTTC. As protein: CASSLPGQGYEQYF.